The 13 T cell receptor beta chains below were found in one sample sequenced in a study of blood T cell repertoires in COVID-19. Clones were sequenced by immunoSEQ multiplex PCR, and TCRdb holds only the in-frame ones, with some missing. This table holds 250,000 to 300,000 clones, more than 70% found once. The sequencing input was peripheral blood. All receptors come from a woman aged 40 to 50 who had recovered from COVID-19.

The chain combines TRBV19 with TRBJ2-7, with D possibly being TRBD2 (6 bases). This CDR3 region has 13 residues. Trimming took 3 bases from V and 5 from J, leaving 11 bases between them. Per germline, CDR1 LNHDA and CDR2 SQIVND (reference sequence). The CDR3 is CASSMPGGNEQYF. DNA of the CDR3: TGTGCCAGTAGTATGCCTGGCGGGAACGAGCAGTACTTC.

This chain connects TRBV6-2 or TRBV6-3 to TRBJ1-5; no clear D. Germline assignment: CDR1 MNHEY and CDR2 SVGEGT. CDR3 length equals 15 residues. V was clipped by 2 bases and J by 2 bases, with 10 bases between them. The CDR3 loop reads CASSYTLGGNQPQHF. CDR3 nucleotides: TGTGCCAGCAGTTACACCCTCGGGGGCAATCAGCCCCAGCATTTT.

V and J are TRBV12-3 or TRBV12-4 and TRBJ1-1; D is ambiguous. This CDR3 is built from 12 residues. The ends were cut back, 2 bases at V and 6 bases at J, with 7 bases in the middle. In DNA, the CDR3 is TGTGCCAGCAGTTTAAGAGGGCCTGAAGCTTTCTTT. This encodes CASSLRGPEAFF.

This sequence joins TRBV7-2 and TRBJ1-1; the D gene is possibly TRBD1 (6 bases). The CDR3 runs 14 residues. V was shortened by 3 bases and J by 0 bases, with 8 bases between the two germline ends. Germline assignment: CDR1 SGHTA and CDR2 FQGNSA. CDR3 residues: CASSFQGMNTEAFF. The CDR3 DNA reads TGTGCCAGCAGCTTCCAGGGGATGAACACTGAAGCTTTCTTT.

This chain connects TRBV6-6 to TRBJ1-2, with D perhaps TRBD1 (5 bases). This CDR3 is 13 amino acids long. The germline CDR1 and CDR2 sequences are MNHNY and SVGAGI (reference sequence). Trimming removed 2 bases from V and 6 bases from J, with 10 bases in between. The CDR3 DNA sequence: TGTGCCAGCAGTTACCATTGGGGGGATGGCTACACCTTC. Protein sequence: CASSYHWGDGYTF.

This chain links TRBV30 with TRBJ1-6, with a possible D match to TRBD1 (6 bases). V lost 2 bases to trimming and J lost 10 bases, with 15 bases between them. Germline assignment: CDR1 GTSNPN and CDR2 SVGIG (reference sequence). The CDR3 length is 14 residues. This chain's CDR3 is CAWSFRGADSPLHF. In DNA form, the CDR3 reads TGTGCCTGGAGTTTTCGGGGGGCAGACTCACCCCTCCACTTT.

This rearrangement joins TRBV7-9 to TRBJ2-4, with TRBD2 identical over 10 bases. Germline V gives CDR1 SEHNR, CDR2 FQNEAQ (reference sequence). V was pared by 10 bases and J by 1 base, with 10 bases of the junction left unmatched. This CDR3 contains 16 residues. CDR3 bases: TGTGCCACCCACCTAGCGGGAGATAGGGCCAAAAACATTCAGTACTTC. Its protein product is CATHLAGDRAKNIQYF. The whole variable domain, filled in from reference TRBV7-9 and TRBJ2-4, reads DTGVSQNPRHKITKRGQNVTFRCDPISEHNRLYWYRQTLGQGPEFLTYFQNEAQLEKSRLLSDRFSAERPKGSFSTLEIQRTEQGDSAMYLCATHLAGDRAKNIQYFGAGTRLSVL.

The chain recombines TRBV10-3 with TRBJ1-4; no clear D gene. The V gene's germline CDR1 is ENHRY and CDR2 SYGVKD. The ends were cut back, 6 bases at V and 8 bases at J, with 22 bases in the middle. The CDR3 consists of 16 residues. DNA for the CDR3: TGTGCCATCAGGAGACTCCGGGGAATAAGGGTGGAAAAACTGTTTTTT. This encodes CAIRRLRGIRVEKLFF.

CDR3 nucleotide sequence: TGTGCCAGCAGCGTAGGCCCGGACAGAGCTAATTCACCCCTCCACTTT. Translating it yields CASSVGPDRANSPLHF. The chain carries TRBV9 and TRBJ1-6; possibly TRBD1 for D (6 bases). The germline CDR1 and CDR2 sequences are SGDLS and YYNGEE. This CDR3 is 16 amino acids long. V was cut by 0 bases and J by 6 bases, with 13 bases left in between.

The CDR3 DNA is TGTGCCAGCACCCAGGGGGGTGGGGCCGCCGGGGAGCTGTTTTTT. Translated: CASTQGGGAAGELFF. The V gene is TRBV7-9, the J gene TRBJ2-2; the D gene is possibly TRBD1 (7 bases). Germline values: CDR1 SEHNR, CDR2 FQNEAQ (reference sequence). V gave up 7 bases and J gave up 6 bases, with 18 bases separating them. This CDR3 is 15 amino acids long.

This clone came up a few times. The chain recombines TRBV28 with TRBJ2-7; no clear D. Germline-derived CDR1 and CDR2 are MDHEN and SYDVKM. V shed 6 bases and J shed 6 bases, with 9 bases lying between them. The CDR3 contains 11 residues. Written as DNA, the CDR3 is TGTGCCAGCAGCCACAGAGCCGAGCAGTACGTC. This sequence encodes CASSHRAEQYV.

CDR3 sequence (DNA): TGTGCCTGGGGACGGACTAGCTCTCGGGGTACGCAGTATTTT. Its translation: CAWGRTSSRGTQYF. V is TRBV30 and J is TRBJ2-3, with 8 bases aligning to TRBD2. The CDR3 runs 14 residues. V lost 5 bases to trimming and J lost 8 bases; unmatched junction nucleotides: 12. Germline V gene sequence: CDR1 GTSNPN, CDR2 SVGIG (reference sequence).

The chain has TRBV5-1 and TRBJ2-1, with TRBD1 matching over 10 bases. This CDR3 spans 14 amino acids. Germline trimming cut 0 bases from V and 7 bases from J; bases unmatched to any gene: 1. The germline V gene has CDR1 SGHRS and CDR2 YFSETQ. CDR3 sequence (DNA): TGCGCCAGCAGCTTGGGGGGACAGGGGAATGAGCAGTTCTTC. Its protein is CASSLGGQGNEQFF.